This is a list of T cell receptor beta chains from one sample in a study of cytomegalovirus exposure and HLA in healthy donors. TCRdb keeps only in-frame clones here, not all; method: immunoSEQ multiplex PCR. The sample records hundreds of thousands of clones, 60% to 80% being singletons. Material for sequencing was PBMCs. Every receptor here comes from a male donor in good health and CMV-seronegative. CDR3s include the opening cysteine and the closing phenylalanine or tryptophan. A D gene is named only where the DNA matches it firmly. Size tells how often a clone was seen (once, few, many) or the class of an expanded clone, and some rows leave it out.

clone_size,j_call,d_call,v_call,cdr3_nt,cdr3_aa
NA,TRBJ1-2,NA,TRBV7-9,TGTTCCAGCAGCCTCGCGGGGGGGGACTTAAACTATGGCTACACCTTC,CSSSLAGGDLNYGYTF
NA,TRBJ2-7,TRBD1,TRBV10-2,TGCGCCAGCATTCCGGGACAGGGAACCTACGAGCAGTACTTC,CASIPGQGTYEQYF
NA,TRBJ1-1,TRBD1,TRBV5-1,TGCGCCAGCAGCCTCGGGACAGGGGTCACTGAAGCTTTCTTT,CASSLGTGVTEAFF
NA,TRBJ2-7,NA,TRBV6-5,TGTGCCAGCAGTTACTCTCTGGACAGAAGCTCCTACGAGCAGTACTTC,CASSYSLDRSSYEQYF
NA,TRBJ1-2,TRBD1,TRBV14,TGTGCCAGCAGCCGAGACAGGGGGCGGTTTGGCTACACCTTC,CASSRDRGRFGYTF
NA,TRBJ2-7,NA,TRBV5-1,TGCGCCAGCAGCTTGGTCGACAGCCACGAGCAGTACTTC,CASSLVDSHEQYF
NA,TRBJ2-7,NA,TRBV27,TGTGCCAGCAGCCAAAGAGCGAGTTCCTACGAGCAGTACTTC,CASSQRASSYEQYF
NA,TRBJ2-3,TRBD1,TRBV6-1,TGTGCCAGCAGTGGTGACAGGGGGCCGACAGATACGCAGTATTTT,CASSGDRGPTDTQYF
NA,TRBJ2-7,TRBD2,TRBV9,TGTGCCAGCAGCGTAACCGCCGGGGGGGGAACCTACGAGCAGTACTTC,CASSVTAGGGTYEQYF
NA,TRBJ2-7,TRBD2,TRBV19,TGTGCCAGTATGACGACTAGCGGGAATTACTACGAGCAGTACTTC,CASMTTSGNYYEQYF
NA,TRBJ2-7,TRBD1,TRBV19,TGTGCTGCTGGGACAGGGCTCTACGAGCAGTACTTC,CAAGTGLYEQYF
NA,TRBJ1-1,NA,TRBV6-5,TGTGCCAGCAGCCGACAGGTCTTGATGGACACTGAAGCTTTCTTT,CASSRQVLMDTEAFF
NA,TRBJ1-2,TRBD1,TRBV7-8,TGTGCCAGCAGCCTGGGGACAGTAGGATCGGGGGGCTACACCTTC,CASSLGTVGSGGYTF
NA,TRBJ2-3,NA,TRBV11-2,TGTGCCAGCAGCTTAAATCACTTAAGCACAGATACGCAGTATTTT,CASSLNHLSTDTQYF
NA,TRBJ1-1,NA,TRBV7-9,TGTTCCAGCACCTTGGAGGTGAACACTGAAGCTTTCTTT,CSSTLEVNTEAFF
NA,TRBJ2-1,TRBD2,TRBV5-1,TGCGCCAGCAGCTTGGCCCCTAGCGGGGCCCTCAATGAGCAGTTCTTC,CASSLAPSGALNEQFF
NA,TRBJ1-2,NA,TRBV27,TGTGCCAGCAGCTATCAGGGGAGAAACTATGGCTACACCTTC,CASSYQGRNYGYTF
NA,TRBJ2-6,NA,TRBV7-3,TGTGCCAGCAGCGCTACTTTGGGGGCCAACGTCCTGACTTTC,CASSATLGANVLTF
NA,TRBJ2-2,TRBD2,TRBV10-2,TGCGCCAGCACACTAGCGGGAGTGTACACCGGGGAGCTGTTTTTT,CASTLAGVYTGELFF
NA,TRBJ2-7,TRBD2,TRBV10-2,TGCGCCTCAGCGGGAGAGTCTTACGAGCAGTACTTC,CASAGESYEQYF
NA,TRBJ1-2,TRBD1,TRBV2,TGTGCCAGCATGGTGGACAGGGGGCCCTCTAACTATGGCTACACCTTC,CASMVDRGPSNYGYTF
NA,TRBJ1-2,NA,TRBV6-5,TGTGCCAGCAGTTACAACAATTATGGCTACACCTTC,CASSYNNYGYTF
NA,TRBJ1-1,NA,TRBV28,TGTGCCAGCAGTTATGACATCAACACTGAAGCTTTCTTT,CASSYDINTEAFF
once,TRBJ1-1,NA,TRBV6-5,TGTGCCAGCAGCCGACGACGGAGCACTGAAGCTTTCTTT,CASSRRRSTEAFF
NA,TRBJ2-3,NA,TRBV9,TGTGCCAGCAGCCTAGCGCTAATAGATACGCAGTATTTT,CASSLALIDTQYF
NA,TRBJ1-1,TRBD1,TRBV27,TGTGCCAGCAGTTTTGACAGGGCCACCACTGAAGCTTTCTTT,CASSFDRATTEAFF
NA,TRBJ1-3,TRBD1,TRBV4-2,TGTGCCAGCAGCCAAGATCTTCAGGGGGCGGACAACACCATATATTTT,CASSQDLQGADNTIYF
NA,TRBJ1-1,TRBD1,TRBV6-5,TGTGCCAGCAGGGGGACAGGGGGCTTGACTGAAGCTTTCTTT,CASRGTGGLTEAFF
NA,TRBJ2-3,TRBD1,TRBV19,TGTGCCAGTAGTACCACAGGGGTCGTTAGCACAGATACGCAGTATTTT,CASSTTGVVSTDTQYF
NA,TRBJ1-3,NA,TRBV5-1,TGCGCCAGCAGCTTGGCCGCCGGGGGAACTGGAAACACCATATATTTT,CASSLAAGGTGNTIYF
once,TRBJ2-3,NA,TRBV6-1,TGTGCCAGCAGTGAACCCCACGCGGGTACCACAGATACGCAGTATTTT,CASSEPHAGTTDTQYF
NA,TRBJ2-7,TRBD1,TRBV28,TGTGCCAGCAGCCTGACAGGGGCGGTCGGCTACGAGCAGTACTTC,CASSLTGAVGYEQYF
once,TRBJ2-3,NA,TRBV7-9,TGTGCCAGCAGCCCGGGGGGGACAGGGCGAGATACGCAGTATTTT,CASSPGGTGRDTQYF
NA,TRBJ2-5,NA,TRBV9,TGTGCCAGCAGCGCCGGAGGTGGGGTAACAGAGACCCAGTACTTC,CASSAGGGVTETQYF
NA,TRBJ1-6,NA,TRBV6-1,TGTGCCAGCAGTGAAGTGGTAGGAGGGTATTCACCCCTCCACTTT,CASSEVVGGYSPLHF
NA,TRBJ2-5,TRBD2,TRBV7-3,TGTGCCAGCAGCTTTACGGGAGGAGAGACCCAGTACTTC,CASSFTGGETQYF
NA,TRBJ2-7,TRBD1,TRBV5-6,TGTGCCAGCAGCTTTGAGACAGGGGTGGGTTACAAGCAGTACTTC,CASSFETGVGYKQYF
NA,TRBJ2-3,TRBD2,TRBV19,TGTGCCAGTAGTATAGGTCCTAGCGGGAGGTTAAATACGCAGTATTTT,CASSIGPSGRLNTQYF
NA,TRBJ2-4,TRBD1,TRBV5-6,TGTGCCAGCAGCCAAGCGACCGGGACAGAATTAGCCAAAAACATTCAGTACTTC,CASSQATGTELAKNIQYF
NA,TRBJ2-7,NA,TRBV7-9,TGTGCCAGCAGCCCGCTCCAGGGGGGAAGCTCCTACGAGCAGTACTTC,CASSPLQGGSSYEQYF
NA,TRBJ2-7,TRBD1,TRBV9,TGTGCCAGCAGCGGGGGGACAGCCGAACGGGAGCAGTACTTC,CASSGGTAEREQYF
few,TRBJ1-1,TRBD1,TRBV5-1,TGCGCCAGCAGCTTGATTGGGACAGGGGTGGGGAACACTGAAGCTTTCTTT,CASSLIGTGVGNTEAFF
NA,TRBJ1-2,NA,TRBV4-1,TGCGCCAGCAGCCAAGTCGCCAATAGCTATGGCTACACCTTC,CASSQVANSYGYTF
once,TRBJ2-3,NA,TRBV6-6,TGTGCCAGCAGTTACGTATCAGTCCCCACAGATACGCAGTATTTT,CASSYVSVPTDTQYF